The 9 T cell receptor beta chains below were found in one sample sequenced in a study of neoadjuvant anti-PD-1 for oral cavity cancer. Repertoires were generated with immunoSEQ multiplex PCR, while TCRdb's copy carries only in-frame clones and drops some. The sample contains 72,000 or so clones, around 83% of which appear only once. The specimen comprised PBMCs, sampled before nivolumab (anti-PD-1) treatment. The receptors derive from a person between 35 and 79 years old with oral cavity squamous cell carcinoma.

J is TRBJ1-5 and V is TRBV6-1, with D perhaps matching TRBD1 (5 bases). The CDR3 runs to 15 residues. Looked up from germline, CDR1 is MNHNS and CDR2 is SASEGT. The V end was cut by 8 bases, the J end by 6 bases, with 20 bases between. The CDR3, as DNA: TGTGCCAGCCAAGAAACGGGGCTATTACGTCAGCCCCAGCATTTT. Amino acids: CASQETGLLRQPQHF.

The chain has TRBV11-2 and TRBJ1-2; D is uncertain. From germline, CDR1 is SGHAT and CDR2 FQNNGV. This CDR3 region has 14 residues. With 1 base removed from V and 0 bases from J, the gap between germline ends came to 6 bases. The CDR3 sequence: CASSLASANYGYTF. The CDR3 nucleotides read TGTGCCAGCAGCTTAGCCTCTGCTAACTATGGCTACACCTTC.

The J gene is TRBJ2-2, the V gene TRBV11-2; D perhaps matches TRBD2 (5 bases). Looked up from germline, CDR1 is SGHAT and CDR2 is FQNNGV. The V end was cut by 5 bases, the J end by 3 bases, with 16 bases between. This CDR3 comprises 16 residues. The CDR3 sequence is CASSPGWTGDTGELFF. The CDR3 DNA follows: TGTGCCAGCAGCCCCGGATGGACTGGAGACACCGGGGAGCTGTTTTTT.

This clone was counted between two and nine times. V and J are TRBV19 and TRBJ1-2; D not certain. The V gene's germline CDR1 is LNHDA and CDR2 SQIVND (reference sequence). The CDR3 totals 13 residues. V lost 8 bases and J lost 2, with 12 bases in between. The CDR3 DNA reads TGTGCCAGTCAAGCGACGGGGAACTATGGCTACACCTTC. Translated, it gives CASQATGNYGYTF.

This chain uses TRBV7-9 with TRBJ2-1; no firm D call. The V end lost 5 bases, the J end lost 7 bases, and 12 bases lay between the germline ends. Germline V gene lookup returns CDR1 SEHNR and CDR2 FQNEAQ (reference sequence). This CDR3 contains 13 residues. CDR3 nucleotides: TGTGCCAGCAGCGCCTATTTTGGAAATGAGCAGTTCTTC. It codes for CASSAYFGNEQFF.

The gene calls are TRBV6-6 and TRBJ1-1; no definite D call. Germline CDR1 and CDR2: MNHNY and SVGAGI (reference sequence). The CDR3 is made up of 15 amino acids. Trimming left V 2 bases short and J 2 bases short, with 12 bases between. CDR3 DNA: TGTGCCAGCAGTTACGATTCACGGGCAAACACTGAAGCTTTCTTT. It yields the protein CASSYDSRANTEAFF.

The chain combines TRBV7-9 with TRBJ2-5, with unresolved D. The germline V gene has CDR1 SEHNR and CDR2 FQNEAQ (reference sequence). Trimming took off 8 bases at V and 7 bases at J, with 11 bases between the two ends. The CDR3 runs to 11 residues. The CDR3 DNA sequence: TGTGCCAGCGCGTATAAAGGGACCCAGTACTTC. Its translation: CASAYKGTQYF.

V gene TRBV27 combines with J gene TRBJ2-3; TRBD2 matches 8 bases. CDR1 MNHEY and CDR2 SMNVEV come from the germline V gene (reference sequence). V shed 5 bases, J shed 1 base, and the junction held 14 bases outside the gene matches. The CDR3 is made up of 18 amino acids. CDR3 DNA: TGTGCCAGCAGTCGGACACTAACCGGGACTAGGCGCACAGATACGCAGTATTTT. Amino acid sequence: CASSRTLTGTRRTDTQYF.

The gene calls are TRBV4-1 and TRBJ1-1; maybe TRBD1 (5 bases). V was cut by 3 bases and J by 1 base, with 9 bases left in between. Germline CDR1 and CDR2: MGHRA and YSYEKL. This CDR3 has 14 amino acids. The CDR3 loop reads CASSHPGKNTEAFF. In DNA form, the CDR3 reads TGCGCCAGCAGCCATCCAGGGAAGAACACTGAAGCTTTCTTT.